This is a list of T cell receptor beta chains from one sample in a study of cytomegalovirus exposure and HLA in healthy donors. Some clones are missing from TCRdb's copy, which holds only in-frame ones; the method was immunoSEQ multiplex PCR. The data contain about 140,000 clones, approximately 78% of them seen just once; the ten biggest clones take up about 2.2%. The specimen sequenced was PBMCs. Receptors originate from a young woman in good health and CMV-seropositive. CDR3s include the opening cysteine and the closing phenylalanine or tryptophan. A D gene is named only where the DNA matches it firmly. Part of the rows lack a size; the others show once, few, many or a class for expanded clones.

D gene	clone size	V gene	J gene	CDR3 protein	CDR3 DNA
TRBD1	.	TRBV6-6	TRBJ1-1	CASRRTGQNTEAFF	TGTGCCAGCAGGCGGACAGGCCAGAACACTGAAGCTTTCTTT
.	.	TRBV5-1	TRBJ1-1	CASTTGILNTEAFF	TGCGCCAGCACCACAGGGATTTTGAACACTGAAGCTTTCTTT
.	.	TRBV5-4	TRBJ1-1	CASSLKDRENTEAFF	TGTGCCAGCAGCTTGAAGGACAGAGAGAACACTGAAGCTTTCTTT
TRBD1	.	TRBV30	TRBJ1-4	CAWSVWTGGAGREKLFF	TGTGCCTGGAGTGTGTGGACAGGGGGCGCGGGGAGGGAAAAACTGTTTTTT
.	few	TRBV7-2	TRBJ2-2	CASSFLGAGVTGELFF	TGTGCCAGCAGCTTCCTGGGGGCGGGGGTTACCGGGGAGCTGTTTTTT
TRBD1	.	TRBV10-3	TRBJ2-7	CATGRGDRGNEQYF	TGTGCCACCGGGAGGGGGGACAGGGGTAACGAGCAGTACTTC
TRBD1	.	TRBV18	TRBJ1-1	CASSPTGSDTEAFF	TGTGCCAGCTCACCGACAGGGTCGGACACTGAAGCTTTCTTT
.	.	TRBV6-6	TRBJ1-6	CASRPRTSSYNSPLHF	TGTGCCAGCAGACCCCGCACGAGCTCCTATAATTCACCCCTCCACTTT
TRBD1	.	TRBV28	TRBJ2-1	CASSFSGYGQGPSYNEQFF	TGTGCCAGCAGTTTCTCCGGATACGGACAGGGTCCCTCCTACAATGAGCAGTTCTTC
.	.	TRBV7-8	TRBJ1-6	CASSRGGINSPLHF	TGTGCCAGCAGCCGCGGCGGGATTAATTCACCCCTCCACTTT
.	.	TRBV11-2	TRBJ1-1	CASSSYRSNTEAFF	TGTGCCAGCAGCTCTTACAGGAGCAACACTGAAGCTTTCTTT
TRBD1	.	TRBV2	TRBJ1-1	CASRGDRTEAFF	TGTGCCAGCAGAGGGGACAGAACAGAAGCTTTCTTT
TRBD1	.	TRBV4-1	TRBJ1-1	CASSQERGPDRGAEAFF	TGCGCCAGCAGCCAAGAAAGGGGTCCCGACAGGGGTGCTGAAGCTTTCTTT
.	.	TRBV5-5	TRBJ1-2	CASSPGDRGVYGYTF	TGTGCCAGCAGCCCCGGAGATCGGGGAGTGTATGGCTACACCTTC
.	.	TRBV28	TRBJ2-2	CASSFTARGANTGELFF	TGTGCCAGCAGTTTCACGGCCAGGGGGGCGAACACCGGGGAGCTGTTTTTT
.	.	TRBV4-3	TRBJ2-6	CASSQEGLGANVLTF	TGCGCCAGCAGCCAAGAGGGCCTCGGGGCCAACGTCCTGACTTTC
.	.	TRBV11-2	TRBJ2-7	CASSFPFGSSYEQYF	TGTGCCAGCAGCTTCCCCTTTGGGAGCTCCTACGAGCAGTACTTC
.	.	TRBV27	TRBJ1-5	CASSLRPNQPQHF	TGTGCCAGCAGTTTACGTCCCAATCAGCCCCAGCATTTT
.	.	TRBV6-1	TRBJ1-2	CANAPPGEYGYTF	TGTGCCAACGCACCTCCAGGGGAATATGGCTACACCTTC
.	.	TRBV15	TRBJ1-4	CATSRNRGLNEKLFF	TGTGCCACCAGCAGAAATCGAGGACTAAATGAAAAACTGTTTTTT
.	.	TRBV5-1	TRBJ1-2	CASSPRAGASNYGYTF	TGCGCCAGCAGCCCCCGGGCAGGGGCCTCTAACTATGGCTACACCTTC
TRBD1	.	TRBV7-8	TRBJ1-4	CASSLEQGGVNEKLFF	TGTGCCAGCAGCTTGGAACAGGGGGGGGTGAATGAAAAACTGTTTTTT
.	once	TRBV6-1	TRBJ1-1	CASIIQGNTEAFF	TGTGCCAGCATTATCCAGGGGAACACTGAAGCTTTCTTT
.	.	TRBV2	TRBJ1-2	CASSEHKAGGGYTF	TGTGCCAGCAGTGAGCACAAGGCCGGCGGTGGCTACACCTTC
TRBD1	.	TRBV5-1	TRBJ1-4	CASSNQLLQGAGEKLFF	TGCGCCAGCAGCAATCAACTACTACAGGGGGCAGGTGAAAAACTGTTTTTT
.	.	TRBV12-5	TRBJ1-2	CASGGGGVNTF	TGTGCTAGTGGGGGAGGGGGGGTAAACACCTTC
.	.	TRBV5-1	TRBJ2-7	CASSRTTGHADEQYF	TGCGCCAGCAGCCGAACGACAGGACATGCCGACGAGCAGTACTTC
TRBD1	.	TRBV7-8	TRBJ1-1	CASSLRTGLVAEAFF	TGTGCCAGCAGCCTTAGGACAGGGCTCGTCGCTGAAGCTTTCTTT
.	.	TRBV11-3	TRBJ2-3	CASSFQETDTQYF	TGTGCCAGCAGCTTTCAAGAGACAGATACGCAGTATTTT
.	.	TRBV19	TRBJ1-1	CASSIVRGSEAFF	TGTGCCAGTAGTATAGTCAGGGGTTCTGAAGCTTTCTTT
.	.	TRBV10-1	TRBJ1-5	CASSDRRNQPQHF	TGCGCCAGCAGCGACAGACGCAATCAGCCCCAGCATTTT
TRBD1	once	TRBV27	TRBJ2-2	CASSLKLLGQGNGELFF	TGTGCCAGCAGTCTAAAACTGTTGGGACAGGGGAACGGGGAGCTGTTTTTT
.	few	TRBV5-8	TRBJ1-2	CASSLTGYGYTF	TGTGCCAGCAGCTTGACGGGCTATGGCTACACCTTC
.	.	TRBV29-1	TRBJ1-3	CSVGVGRAGNTIYF	TGCAGCGTTGGAGTGGGCAGGGCTGGAAACACCATATATTTT
.	once	TRBV12-2	TRBJ1-5	CASRSPGEGQPQHF	TGTGCAAGTCGCTCCCCCGGGGAGGGACAGCCCCAGCATTTT
TRBD2	.	TRBV28	TRBJ2-3	CASSTGLVTDTQYF	TGTGCCAGCAGTACCGGACTAGTTACGGATACGCAGTATTTT
TRBD2	.	TRBV19	TRBJ2-1	CASSMGLAGGPYNEQFF	TGTGCCAGTAGTATGGGACTAGCGGGGGGCCCCTACAATGAGCAGTTCTTC
.	.	TRBV19	TRBJ2-5	CASSIGTGKQETQYF	TGTGCCAGTAGTATTGGAACAGGGAAGCAAGAGACCCAGTACTTC
.	.	TRBV18	TRBJ1-1	CASSPLDSSNTEAFF	TGTGCCAGCTCACCTTTAGACAGTTCGAACACTGAAGCTTTCTTT
TRBD1	.	TRBV6-1	TRBJ1-1	CASSRQGPNTEAFF	TGTGCCAGCAGTCGACAGGGCCCGAACACTGAAGCTTTCTTT
TRBD2	.	TRBV6-1	TRBJ2-5	CASRDGAGGWETQYF	TGTGCCAGCAGAGATGGAGCGGGGGGCTGGGAGACCCAGTACTTC
.	.	TRBV10-1	TRBJ1-5	CASSQGIDQPQHF	TGCGCCAGCAGCCAGGGGATAGATCAGCCCCAGCATTTT
.	.	TRBV6-6	TRBJ1-2	CASSYQTRSLEGYTF	TGTGCCAGCAGTTACCAAACTAGGAGCTTAGAGGGCTACACCTTC
TRBD1	.	TRBV19	TRBJ1-1	CASVSDRLNTEAFF	TGTGCCAGCGTCTCGGACAGGCTGAACACTGAAGCTTTCTTT
.	.	TRBV5-1	TRBJ2-1	CASSPDTSSYNEQFF	TGCGCCAGCAGCCCGGACACGAGCTCCTACAATGAGCAGTTCTTC
.	.	TRBV12-1	TRBJ1-2	CASSSQGDGYTF	TGTGCCAGCAGCTCACAGGGTGATGGCTACACCTTC
.	.	TRBV2	TRBJ2-1	CASSDRSVNEQFF	TGTGCCAGCAGTGACCGATCGGTTAATGAGCAGTTCTTC
.	few	TRBV6-4	TRBJ2-3	CASSGGPGSTDTQYF	TGTGCCAGCAGCGGGGGGCCGGGAAGCACAGATACGCAGTATTTT
.	.	TRBV7-2	TRBJ1-2	CASSLLRSYGYTF	TGTGCCAGCAGCTTACTTCGGAGCTATGGCTACACCTTC
TRBD1	.	TRBV27	TRBJ2-7	CASSRDSTYEQYF	TGTGCCAGCAGTCGGGACAGCACCTACGAGCAGTACTTC
.	few	TRBV7-9	TRBJ1-4	CASSLLDGGGREKLFF	TGTGCCAGCAGCTTACTTGACGGGGGTGGTCGTGAAAAACTGTTTTTT
.	.	TRBV27	TRBJ2-1	CASSLSLAYSYNEQFF	TGTGCCAGCAGTTTATCGTTAGCGTACTCCTACAATGAGCAGTTCTTC
.	.	TRBV13	TRBJ1-1	CASSLRVWGNTEAFF	TGTGCCAGCAGCTTACGGGTGTGGGGCAACACTGAAGCTTTCTTT
.	.	TRBV7-9	TRBJ1-1	CASSLAGTTGAEAFF	TGTGCCAGCAGCTTAGCCGGAACCACGGGGGCTGAAGCTTTCTTT
.	.	TRBV27	TRBJ2-1	CAQSGSVNSPCSYNEQFF	TGTGCCCAGTCGGGGTCAGTTAATTCCCCTTGCTCCTACAATGAGCAGTTCTTC